This passage covers 15 T cell receptor beta chains from one sample sequenced in a study of blood T cell repertoires in COVID-19. Clones were sequenced by immunoSEQ multiplex PCR, and TCRdb holds only the in-frame ones, with some missing. The sample has some 100,000 clones; 89% are singletons. Sequenced material: peripheral blood. All receptors derive from a woman at least 80 years old with active COVID-19.

The V call is TRBV27, the J call TRBJ2-3; 11 bases are a match to TRBD2. The CDR3 length is 18 residues. CDR1 MNHEY and CDR2 SMNVEV come from the germline V gene (reference sequence). Trimming cost V 4 bases and J 2 bases; bases outside gene matches: 11. The CDR3 loop reads CASSCYPGLAAPTDTQYF. The CDR3 bases are TGTGCCAGCAGTTGTTATCCGGGACTAGCGGCCCCCACAGATACGCAGTATTTT.

The DNA for the CDR3 is TGTGCCAGCAGTGATGGGGGGACAGGCCTAAATTCACCCCTCCACTTT. Amino acids: CASSDGGTGLNSPLHF. The rearrangement joins TRBV2 to TRBJ1-6; TRBD1 matches at 8 bases. The CDR3 runs 16 residues. Germline CDR1 is SNHLY and CDR2 is FYNNEI. With V trimmed by 3 bases and J by 7 bases, 8 bases remained unmatched.

The V call is TRBV6-2 or TRBV6-3, the J call TRBJ2-1; 8 bases align to TRBD2. Trimming at V came to 6 bases and at J to 5 bases, leaving 9 bases not matched to a gene. Per germline, CDR1 MNHEY and CDR2 SVGEGT. This CDR3 has 15 residues. The CDR3: CASSRRVSGDNEQFF. CDR3 in DNA: TGTGCCAGCAGCCGGAGGGTTAGCGGGGACAATGAGCAGTTCTTC.

This chain links TRBV9 with TRBJ2-2, with 13 bases fitting TRBD2. The CDR3 extends over 16 amino acids. CDR1 and CDR2 from the germline V gene are SGDLS and YYNGEE. Unmatched junction bases numbered 5, after V lost 3 bases and J lost 6 bases. The CDR3: CASSGLAGGAAGELFF. The CDR3 nucleotides read TGTGCCAGCAGCGGACTAGCGGGAGGTGCGGCCGGGGAGCTGTTTTTT.

This clone was observed a single time. This sequence joins TRBV2 and TRBJ1-6, with 7 bases aligning to TRBD1. Trimming at V came to 7 bases and at J to 8 bases, leaving 11 bases not matched to a gene. The CDR3 consists of 15 residues. The germline CDR1 and CDR2 sequences are SNHLY and FYNNEI. CDR3 region: CASNRDRQRDSPLHF. The CDR3 DNA reads as TGTGCCAGCAACCGGGACAGACAACGGGATTCACCCCTCCACTTT. The whole variable domain, filled in from reference TRBV2 and TRBJ1-6, reads EPEVTQTPSHQVTQMGQEVILRCVPISNHLYFYWYRQILGQKVEFLVSFYNNEISEKSEIFDDQFSVERPDGSNFTLKIRSTKLEDSAMYFCASNRDRQRDSPLHFGNGTRLTVT.

This clone was detected once. The rearrangement uses TRBV4-3 and TRBJ2-7; TRBD2 agrees at 14 bases. CDR3 size: 19 residues. Losses at the gene ends were 4 bases for V and 6 bases for J; bases not matched to a gene: 17. Germline V gives CDR1 LGHNA, CDR2 YSLEER. CDR3 sequence (DNA): TGCGCCAGCAGCCGCAATACCGGGACTAGCGGGAGAGTGGTACGCGAGCAGTACTTC. Translation: CASSRNTGTSGRVVREQYF.

The chain employs TRBV19 and TRBJ1-4, with 8 bases matching TRBD1. This CDR3 is 14 amino acids long. CDR1 and CDR2 from the germline V gene are LNHDA and SQIVND (reference sequence). The V gene end was trimmed by 2 bases and the J gene end by 5 bases; junction bases not matched to a gene: 1. As DNA, the CDR3 is TGTGCCAGTAGTATAAGACAGGGGAATGAAAAACTGTTTTTT. Its protein is CASSIRQGNEKLFF.

To note about this clone: In the same sample, other DNA sequences code for this CDR3. This chain uses TRBV6-6 with TRBJ2-3; possibly TRBD2 for D (5 bases). V lost 0 bases and J 3 bases, leaving 7 bases between the germline ends. This CDR3 has 14 amino acids. CDR1 and CDR2 from the germline V gene are MNHNY and SVGAGI (reference sequence). In DNA, the CDR3 is TGTGCCAGCAGTTACTCTGGAGGAACAGATACGCAGTATTTT. This gives the protein CASSYSGGTDTQYF.

V gene TRBV18 combines with J gene TRBJ2-6; a possible D gene is TRBD1 (7 bases). V lost 2 bases, J lost 0 bases, and 17 bases lay in between. Germline values: CDR1 KGHSH, CDR2 LQKENI. The CDR3 spans 19 residues. In DNA form, the CDR3 reads TGTGCCAGCTCACCAAGGGAGGCAGGGGGTTCCTCTGGGGCCAACGTCCTGACTTTC. Translated, it gives CASSPREAGGSSGANVLTF.

The genes are TRBV2 and TRBJ2-3; 11 nucleotides agree with TRBD2. Trimming cost V 5 bases and J 0 bases; bases outside gene matches: 7. The CDR3 runs to 17 residues. Germline assignment: CDR1 SNHLY and CDR2 FYNNEI. CDR3 in DNA: TGTGCCAGCAGTTTTAGCGGGAGGGGATCTAGCACAGATACGCAGTATTTT. Its translation: CASSFSGRGSSTDTQYF.

The chain links TRBV7-8 to TRBJ1-5, with D perhaps matching TRBD1 (6 bases). V was cut by 4 bases and J by 4 bases, with 17 bases left in between. This CDR3 is 16 amino acids long. Per germline, CDR1 SGHVS and CDR2 FQNEAQ. The CDR3 spells CASSSHRDRKNQPQHF. DNA of the CDR3: TGTGCCAGCAGCTCCCACCGCGACAGGAAAAATCAGCCCCAGCATTTT.

The chain recombines TRBV7-9 with TRBJ2-7; 11 positions match TRBD1. The CDR3 totals 14 residues. V lost 9 bases and J lost 3; bases outside the gene matches: 7. The germline V gene encodes CDR1 SEHNR and CDR2 FQNEAQ (reference sequence). CDR3 protein: CASSSGTGGYEQYF. In DNA, the CDR3 is TGTGCCAGTTCTTCCGGGACAGGGGGCTACGAGCAGTACTTC.

Only one count was recorded for this clone. The chain combines TRBV5-1 with TRBJ1-5, with D maybe TRBD1 (6 bases). Trimming removed 3 bases from V and 4 bases from J, with 17 bases in between. From germline, CDR1 is SGHRS and CDR2 YFSETQ. This CDR3 region has 16 residues. CDR3 protein: CASSSHPGTQNQPQHF. CDR3 DNA sequence: TGCGCCAGCAGCTCTCATCCCGGGACACAGAATCAGCCCCAGCATTTT.

The V and J genes are TRBV6-6 and TRBJ1-3, with a tentative D call TRBD1 (6 bases). Trimming took 5 bases from V and 2 from J, leaving 10 bases between them. This CDR3 comprises 14 residues. CDR1 is MNHNY and CDR2 is SVGAGI in the germline V gene (reference sequence). CDR3 sequence: CASSRGLTGNTIYF. CDR3 in DNA: TGTGCCAGCAGTCGGGGGCTTACTGGAAACACCATATATTTT.

The rearrangement links TRBV7-9 to TRBJ2-7; 11 bases agree with TRBD1. The CDR3 consists of 19 residues. V trimming: 5 bases; J trimming: 3 bases; junction bases outside the gene matches: 18. Looked up from germline, CDR1 is SEHNR and CDR2 is FQNEAQ (reference sequence). Written as DNA, the CDR3 is TGTGCCAGCAGCGGAGTGGGTCGACCGGGACAGGGGGGATACTACGAGCAGTACTTC. Translated: CASSGVGRPGQGGYYEQYF.